This T cell receptor beta chain emerged from a study of cytomegalovirus exposure and HLA in healthy donors. PCR used 60 Vbeta primers and 13 Jbeta primers. Generated by immunoSEQ multiplex PCR, the TCRdb table keeps only in-frame clones and is missing some. In the table there are around 150,000 clones, roughly 80% of which are singletons. CDR1 and CDR2 (germline): LNHDA, SQIVND (reference sequence). There are 14 residues in the CDR3. Trimming stripped 3 bases from V and 14 bases from J, with 22 bases between. This TCR derives from a female donor in good health and CMV-seronegative. The rearrangement joins TRBV19 to TRBJ1-2; tentative D call: TRBD1 (6 bases). The sample taken for sequencing was PBMCs. The CDR3 nucleotides are TGTGCCAGTAGTATCCTCACTGGACAGAGGGTATATACCTTC. Translation gives CASSILTGQRVYTF.